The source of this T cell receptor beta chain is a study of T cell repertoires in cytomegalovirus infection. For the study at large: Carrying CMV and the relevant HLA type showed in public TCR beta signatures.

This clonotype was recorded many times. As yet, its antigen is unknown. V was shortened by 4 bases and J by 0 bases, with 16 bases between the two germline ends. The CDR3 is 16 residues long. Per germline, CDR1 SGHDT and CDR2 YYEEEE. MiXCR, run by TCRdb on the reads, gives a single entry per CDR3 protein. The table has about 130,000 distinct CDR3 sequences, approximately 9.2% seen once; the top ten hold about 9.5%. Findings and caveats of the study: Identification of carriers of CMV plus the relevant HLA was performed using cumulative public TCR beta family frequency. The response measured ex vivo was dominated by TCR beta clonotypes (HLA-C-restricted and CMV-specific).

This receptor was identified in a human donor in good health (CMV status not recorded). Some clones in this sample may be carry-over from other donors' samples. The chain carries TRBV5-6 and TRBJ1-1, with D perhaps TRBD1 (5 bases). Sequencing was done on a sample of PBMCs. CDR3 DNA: TGTGCCAGCAGCCAGATGTGGAAGGGGATGAACACTGAAGCTTTCTTT. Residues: CASSQMWKGMNTEAFF. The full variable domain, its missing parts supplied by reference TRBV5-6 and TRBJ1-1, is DAGVTQSPTHLIKTRGQQVTLRCSPKSGHDTVSWYQQALGQGPQFIFQYYEEEERQRGNFPDRFSGHQFPNYSSELNVNALLLGDSALYLCASSQMWKGMNTEAFFGQGTRLTVV.